Presented here are 10 T cell receptor beta chains from one specimen sequenced in a study of CD8+ T cells in alopecia areata. RNA extraction and reverse transcription yielded cDNA as sequencing template. Measured with immunoSEQ multiplex PCR; TCRdb has only the in-frame clones, and not every one. This sample has under 300,000 clones, with approximately 60% found just once. Sample treatment: oral pan-JAK inhibitor, 5-10 mg twice daily. The specimen comprised CD4+ T cells sorted from blood, sampled around week 54, from a patient treated with tofacitinib. The receptor source for this set is a human donor with alopecia areata.

The chain carries TRBV5-4 and TRBJ1-6, with D maybe TRBD1 (6 bases). This CDR3 is 13 amino acids long. V dropped 0 bases and J dropped 8 bases, with 6 bases sitting between them. Per the germline V gene, CDR1 is SGHNT and CDR2 is YYREEE (reference sequence). The CDR3 reads CASSLAGDSPLHF. The CDR3 bases are TGTGCCAGCAGCTTGGCAGGGGATTCACCCCTCCACTTT.

The V call is TRBV7-2, the J call TRBJ2-7; D ambiguous. Trimming stripped 5 bases from V and 5 bases from J, with 19 bases between. There are 15 residues in the CDR3. Germline CDR1 reads SGHTA; CDR2 reads FQGNSA. CDR3 sequence reads: CASSPYGLSRNEQYF. The CDR3 DNA reads TGTGCCAGCAGCCCCTATGGCCTAAGTCGAAACGAGCAGTACTTC.

V and J are TRBV2 and TRBJ2-2; unclear D gene. The length of the CDR3 is 15 residues. Deletions cut 2 bases from V and 4 bases from J, with 11 bases between. The germline V gene encodes CDR1 SNHLY and CDR2 FYNNEI. The DNA of the CDR3 is TGTGCCAGCAGTGAACCGGGTTTGAGCACCGGGGAGCTGTTTTTT. This translates into CASSEPGLSTGELFF.

A few counts support this clone. The same CDR3 can be traced to other DNA sequences in this sample. CDR3 sequence reads: CSVEGQDQETQYF. The CDR3 DNA reads TGCAGCGTTGAAGGACAAGACCAAGAGACCCAGTACTTC. The V and J genes are TRBV29-1 and TRBJ2-5; D gene uncertain. The CDR3 runs 13 residues. Trimming cost V 1 base and J 0 bases, with 6 bases left between them. The germline V gene has CDR1 SQVTM and CDR2 ANQGSEA.

The table lists this clone with a few counts. The chain couples TRBV27 to TRBJ1-6; the match to TRBD1 covers 9 bases. After removal of 3 bases from V and 7 bases from J, the junction contained 7 bases not matched to a gene. CDR3 length equals 16 residues. Germline V CDR1 and CDR2: MNHEY, SMNVEV (reference sequence). CDR3 sequence (DNA): TGTGCCAGCAGTTTGACCGGGACAGGGATCAATTCACCCCTCCACTTT. Its translation: CASSLTGTGINSPLHF.

The chain carries TRBV6-5 and TRBJ1-2; D possibly corresponds to TRBD1 (6 bases). The germline CDR1 and CDR2 sequences are MNHEY and SVGAGI. This CDR3 region has 12 residues. V gave up 4 bases and J gave up 12 bases, with 15 bases separating them. DNA of the CDR3: TGTGCCAGCAGTTCTACAGGGTCTCGGCACACCTTC. Protein: CASSSTGSRHTF.

V usage is TRBV7-2 and J usage is TRBJ1-1, with D unclear. Germline assignment: CDR1 SGHTA and CDR2 FQGNSA. V lost 1 base and J 4 bases, leaving 7 bases between the germline ends. The CDR3 extends over 13 amino acids. CDR3 sequence (DNA): TGTGCCAGCAGCTTAGGACGGACCACTGAAGCTTTCTTT. Protein sequence: CASSLGRTTEAFF.

The V gene is TRBV5-1, the J gene TRBJ2-5; D is unresolved. Trimming pared 3 bases from V and 0 bases from J, leaving 9 bases between. CDR3 length equals 14 residues. Germline lookup yields CDR1 SGHRS and CDR2 YFSETQ. For the CDR3, the DNA is TGCGCCAGCAGCTCGACACTGTACCAAGAGACCCAGTACTTC. Translation: CASSSTLYQETQYF.

J is TRBJ2-1 and V is TRBV25-1; unclear D gene. Trimming left V 1 base short and J 9 bases short, with 7 bases between. Germline CDR1 MGHDK, CDR2 SYGVNS. CDR3 length: 12 residues. In DNA, the CDR3 is TGTGCCAGCAGTGAATTTCCGATTGAGCAGTTCTTC. It codes for CASSEFPIEQFF.

The chain employs TRBV29-1 and TRBJ1-1, with a weak D call TRBD1 (5 bases). Germline assignment: CDR1 SQVTM and CDR2 ANQGSEA. CDR3 size: 12 residues. CDR3 region: CRATGTNTEAFF. DNA for the CDR3: TGCAGGGCAACAGGTACGAACACTGAAGCTTTCTTT.